This entry features one T cell receptor beta chain sequence. Sequenced by immunoSEQ multiplex PCR; TCRdb stores in-frame clones only, minus some. The profile shows tens of thousands of clones, 80% to 90% of them singletons. This entry belongs to a study of T cell changes during pregnancy in multiple sclerosis. This CDR3 contains 13 residues. Germline V CDR1 and CDR2: WNHNN, SYGVQD (reference sequence). V dropped 8 bases and J dropped 5; count of bases not matched to a gene: 4. This sequence originates from a female donor with multiple sclerosis, enrolled in a pregnancy study. This chain uses TRBV10-1 with TRBJ1-2, with 11 nucleotides matching TRBD1. The source material was peripheral blood, sampled before pregnancy. In DNA form, the CDR3 reads TGCGCCAGCGAAGGGGACAGGGGGTATGGCTACACCTTC. Its protein product is CASEGDRGYGYTF.